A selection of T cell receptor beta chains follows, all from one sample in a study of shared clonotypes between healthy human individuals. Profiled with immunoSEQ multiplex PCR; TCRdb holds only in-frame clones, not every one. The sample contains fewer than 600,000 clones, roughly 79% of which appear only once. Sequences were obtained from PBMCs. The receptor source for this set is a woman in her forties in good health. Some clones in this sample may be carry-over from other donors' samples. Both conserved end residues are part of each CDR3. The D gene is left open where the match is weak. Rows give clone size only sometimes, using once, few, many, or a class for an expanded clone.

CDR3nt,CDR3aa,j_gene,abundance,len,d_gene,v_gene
TGTGCCAGCAGTGAAGAGGACGGGAGGGCAGGGGTGCAGTTCTTC,CASSEEDGRAGVQFF,TRBJ2-1,NA,15,TRBD2,TRBV6-1
TGTGCCAGCAGCCCCCTATCTAGCGGGAGCACAGATACGCAGTATTTT,CASSPLSSGSTDTQYF,TRBJ2-3,few,16,TRBD2,TRBV7-7
TGTGCCAGCTCAGTCGGACGGCCATCTGGAAACACCATATATTTT,CASSVGRPSGNTIYF,TRBJ1-3,NA,15,NA,TRBV18
TGTGCCAGCAGCGTCGGGACAGCTTACAATGAGCAGTTCTTC,CASSVGTAYNEQFF,TRBJ2-1,NA,14,TRBD1,TRBV9
TGTGCCAGCAGCACCCTTGGGAATTGGGACACTGAAGCTTTCTTT,CASSTLGNWDTEAFF,TRBJ1-1,NA,15,NA,TRBV6-5
TGTGCCAGCAGCGCCGGGAGCACCTATGGCTACACCTTC,CASSAGSTYGYTF,TRBJ1-2,NA,13,NA,TRBV9
TGTGCCAGCAGCGTTCGGCTAGCGGGCCCCCCGGGTGAGCAGTTCTTC,CASSVRLAGPPGEQFF,TRBJ2-1,once,16,TRBD2,TRBV9
TGTGCCAGCAGTACCTTAGCGGGAGGGGGGCCCTACGAGCAGTACTTC,CASSTLAGGGPYEQYF,TRBJ2-7,few,16,TRBD2,TRBV27
TGTGCCATCAGTGAGTGGCAGGGGGACAGCACCAGCTCCTACGAGCAGTACTTC,CAISEWQGDSTSSYEQYF,TRBJ2-7,NA,18,TRBD1,TRBV10-3
TGTGCCAGCAGCCAAGGACTAGCCCTTGAGCAGTTCTTC,CASSQGLALEQFF,TRBJ2-1,once,13,TRBD2,TRBV27
TGTGCCAGCAGCTTAGATGCAGACATTCAGTACTTC,CASSLDADIQYF,TRBJ2-4,many,12,NA,TRBV7-9
TGTGCCTGGAGTACATTCGCGAACACCGGGGAGCTGTTTTTT,CAWSTFANTGELFF,TRBJ2-2,NA,14,NA,TRBV30
TGTGCCAGTAGTATCAGAGAATCTGGGGCCAACGTCCTGACTTTC,CASSIRESGANVLTF,TRBJ2-6,NA,15,NA,TRBV19
TGTGCCATCAGTGAGGAAGCGACAGATACGCAGTATTTT,CAISEEATDTQYF,TRBJ2-3,NA,13,NA,TRBV10-3
TGTGCCAGCAGTGAATTAGACAGAACTACGCAGTATTTT,CASSELDRTTQYF,TRBJ2-3,NA,13,NA,TRBV25-1
TGTGCCAACGGAATTTGCGGGACTCCCTCCGGTACGCAGTATTTT,CANGICGTPSGTQYF,TRBJ2-3,many,15,NA,TRBV28
TGTGCCAGCAGTGAAGCGGACAGGGGCAACTTTGAAGCTTTCTTT,CASSEADRGNFEAFF,TRBJ1-1,many,15,TRBD1,TRBV2
TGCAGCGCCAAGGGTTCTGGGGCCAACGTCCTGACCTTC,CSAKGSGANVLTF,TRBJ2-6,NA,13,NA,TRBV29-1
TGTGCCACCAGCAGGGTCAATGAGCAGTTCTTC,CATSRVNEQFF,TRBJ2-1,NA,11,NA,TRBV25-1
TGTGCCAGCAGCTTTTCCGGGGGGGAGCAGTTCTTC,CASSFSGGEQFF,TRBJ2-1,NA,12,TRBD2,TRBV5-6
TGTGCCAGCAGCCCCAGCGGTAGCTCCTACAATGAGCAGTTCTTC,CASSPSGSSYNEQFF,TRBJ2-1,many,15,NA,TRBV6-4
TGTGCCAGCAGTGAAATTCTAGCGGGAGGGCGGGATGAGCAGTTCTTC,CASSEILAGGRDEQFF,TRBJ2-1,NA,16,TRBD2,TRBV6-1
TGTGCCAGCAGCTACAACAGGGAGGGTGCCCAGCATTTT,CASSYNREGAQHF,TRBJ1-5,NA,13,NA,TRBV7-9
TGTGCCAGCAGCCCAAATACAGGGAATGAAAAACTGTTTTTT,CASSPNTGNEKLFF,TRBJ1-4,NA,14,NA,TRBV7-2
TGTGCCAGCAGGGTCCTAGGGAGCGGGCAGTTCTTC,CASRVLGSGQFF,TRBJ2-1,few,12,NA,TRBV28
TGTGCCAGCTCACCAACTAGCGGGAGCTACGAGCAGTACTTC,CASSPTSGSYEQYF,TRBJ2-7,few,14,TRBD2,TRBV18
TGTGCCAGCAGTCCCATAGACAGGAGGTATGGCTACACCTTC,CASSPIDRRYGYTF,TRBJ1-2,NA,14,NA,TRBV28
TGTGCCAGCAGTTCCGGGACAGGTAACTTCCCCGAGCAGTACTTC,CASSSGTGNFPEQYF,TRBJ2-7,NA,15,TRBD1,TRBV6-5
TGTGCCAGCAAGGGACCTTGGGGGGGGGAGCTGTTTTTT,CASKGPWGGELFF,TRBJ2-2,NA,13,NA,TRBV28
TGTGCCACCAGCAGAGATGGGGGACCCGGAGATACGCAGTATTTT,CATSRDGGPGDTQYF,TRBJ2-3,NA,15,NA,TRBV15
TGCGCCAGCAGCCGGGGACAGGGCTTTGGCTACACCTTC,CASSRGQGFGYTF,TRBJ1-2,NA,13,TRBD1,TRBV5-1
TGTGCCAGCAGTTCCGGGATCCTCCTCTATGGCTACACCTTC,CASSSGILLYGYTF,TRBJ1-2,NA,14,NA,TRBV28
TGTGCCAGCACTATGACAGGGGGGGTGGCCGGGGAGCTGTTTTTT,CASTMTGGVAGELFF,TRBJ2-2,NA,15,TRBD1,TRBV6-5
TGTGCCAGCAGCTTAGATGCAAGGACAGATACGCAGTATTTT,CASSLDARTDTQYF,TRBJ2-3,NA,14,NA,TRBV11-2
TGTGCCTGGAGTGAGTACAATGAGCAGTTCTTC,CAWSEYNEQFF,TRBJ2-1,NA,11,NA,TRBV30
TGCAGCGTTAGGTCCGCTGAAAAACTGTTTTTT,CSVRSAEKLFF,TRBJ1-4,NA,11,NA,TRBV29-1
TGTGCCAGCAGCTTCGTGGGACAGGGACGAGAAAAACTGTTTTTT,CASSFVGQGREKLFF,TRBJ1-4,once,15,TRBD1,TRBV5-4